These 15 T cell receptor beta chains share one sample of origin, sequenced in a study of T cells expressing NK-cell markers. TCRdb reprocessed the 5' RACE reads, keeping one entry per CDR3 protein, no DNA. This sample's clone table lists around 180,000 distinct CDR3 sequences. Sample: blood T cells: a sorted CD56 or NKG2C T cell subset, CD4+ or CD8+ T cells, or bulk PBMC T cells (not recorded which). The receptors stem from a man aged 18 to 69 in good health.

The chain has TRBV19 and TRBJ2-3; the TRBD2 assignment by TCRdb is unverifiable without DNA. The germline gives CDR1 LNHDA, CDR2 SQIVND (reference sequence). This CDR3 spans 18 amino acids. CDR3: CASTLVLRVNTATDTQYF.

The chain carries TRBV12-3 or TRBV12-4 and TRBJ2-2; TCRdb's D gene call, TRBD1, goes unchecked for lack of DNA. This CDR3 has 15 amino acids. The CDR3 loop reads CASSLSGSRTGELFF.

The V gene is TRBV6-1, the J gene TRBJ1-1; TCRdb's D gene call, TRBD1, goes unchecked for lack of DNA. Germline V lookup: CDR1 MNHNS, CDR2 SASEGT. This CDR3 is 13 amino acids long. The CDR3 sequence: CATAPGQNTEAFF.

V and J are TRBV20-1 and TRBJ2-3; TCRdb lists TRBD1, though no DNA is available to test this call. Looked up from germline, CDR1 is DFQATT and CDR2 is SNEGSKA (reference sequence). The CDR3 is made up of 14 amino acids. The CDR3 region is CSARGGPHTDTQYF.

This chain links TRBV6-1 with TRBJ1-2; TCRdb indicates TRBD1, and absent DNA this call remains unverified. This CDR3 comprises 12 residues. Germline CDR1 and CDR2: MNHNS and SASEGT. The CDR3 region is CASGGWAYGYTF.

The gene calls are TRBV20-1 and TRBJ2-3; lacking DNA, the TRBD2 call made by TCRdb goes unchecked. CDR1 is DFQATT, CDR2 SNEGSKA, per germline (reference sequence). This CDR3 comprises 20 residues. This CDR3 reads CSARPEWGLAGAGSTDTQYF.

This chain joins TRBV25-1 and TRBJ1-2. The CDR3 is made up of 17 amino acids. Germline lookup yields CDR1 MGHDK and CDR2 SYGVNS. The chain's CDR3 is CASSVGNGAKDNYGYTF.

The chain joins TRBV7-2 to TRBJ2-3. This CDR3 comprises 14 residues. From germline, CDR1 is SGHTA and CDR2 FQGNSA. CDR3 loop: CASSFSTSTDTQYF.

This chain connects TRBV20-1 to TRBJ2-2. The CDR3 is 14 amino acids. Germline V gives CDR1 DFQATT, CDR2 SNEGSKA (reference sequence). The CDR3 spells CSARDRARTGELFF.

The chain couples TRBV9 to TRBJ1-2; TCRdb designates TRBD1, a call that cannot be tested without DNA. Germline values: CDR1 SGDLS, CDR2 YYNGEE. The CDR3 sequence is 12 residues long. CDR3: CASSGGQAGYTF. Complete variable domain (other parts from reference TRBV9 and TRBJ1-2): DSGVTQTPKHLITATGQRVTLRCSPRSGDLSVYWYQQSLDQGLQFLIQYYNGEERAKGNILERFSAQQFPDLHSELNLSSLELGDSALYFCASSGGQAGYTFGSGTRLTVV.

The V call is TRBV7-3, the J call TRBJ1-2; absent DNA, TCRdb's TRBD1 call cannot be checked. The germline V gene has CDR1 SGHTA and CDR2 FQGTGA. The CDR3 runs to 15 residues. The CDR3 loop reads CASSLGGQGRDGYTF.

The chain is built from TRBV3-1 and TRBJ2-5; there is no DNA to check the TCRdb D call of TRBD1. Germline V gene data show CDR1 as LGHDT and CDR2 as YNNKEL (reference sequence). This CDR3 is 17 amino acids long. CDR3 residues: CASSQDGQPPWTETQYF.

The V and J genes are TRBV20-1 and TRBJ1-1; TCRdb's assignment of TRBD1 cannot be checked, as there is no DNA. The germline V gene encodes CDR1 DFQATT and CDR2 SNEGSKA (reference sequence). The CDR3 sequence is 13 residues long. The CDR3 loop is CSADPGTHTEAFF.

This CDR3 reads CAIAPLETQYF. The chain recombines TRBV7-9 with TRBJ2-5; the D gene TCRdb calls, TRBD1, cannot be checked with no DNA. Per the germline V gene, CDR1 is SEHNR and CDR2 is FQNEAQ (reference sequence). The CDR3 runs 11 residues. The whole variable domain, filled in from reference TRBV7-9 and TRBJ2-5, reads DTGVSQNPRHKITKRGQNVTFRCDPISEHNRLYWYRQTLGQGPEFLTYFQNEAQLEKSRLLSDRFSAERPKGSFSTLEIQRTEQGDSAMYLCAIAPLETQYFGPGTRLLVL.

The rearrangement links TRBV12-3 or TRBV12-4 to TRBJ1-1; the D gene TCRdb calls, TRBD1, cannot be checked with no DNA. The CDR3 contains 14 residues. The CDR3 spells CASSEGQGSTEAFF.